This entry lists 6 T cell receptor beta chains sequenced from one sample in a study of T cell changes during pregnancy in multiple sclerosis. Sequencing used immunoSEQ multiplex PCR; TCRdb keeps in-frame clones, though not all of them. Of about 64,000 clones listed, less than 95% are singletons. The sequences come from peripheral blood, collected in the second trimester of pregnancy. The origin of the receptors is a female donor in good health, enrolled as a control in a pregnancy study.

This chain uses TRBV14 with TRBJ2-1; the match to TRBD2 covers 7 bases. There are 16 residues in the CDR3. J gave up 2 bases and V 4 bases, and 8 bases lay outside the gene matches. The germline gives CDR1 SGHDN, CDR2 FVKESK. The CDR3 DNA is TGTGCCAGCAGCCTATGGGAGGGCAGGCCCTACAATGAGCAGTTCTTC. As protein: CASSLWEGRPYNEQFF.

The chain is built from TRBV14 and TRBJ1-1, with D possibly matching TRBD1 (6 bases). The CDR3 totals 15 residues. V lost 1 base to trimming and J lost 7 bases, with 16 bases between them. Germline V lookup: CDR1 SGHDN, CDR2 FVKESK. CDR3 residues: CASSQARGGGIEAFF. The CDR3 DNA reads TGTGCCAGCAGCCAAGCGCGGGGAGGGGGAATTGAAGCTTTCTTT.

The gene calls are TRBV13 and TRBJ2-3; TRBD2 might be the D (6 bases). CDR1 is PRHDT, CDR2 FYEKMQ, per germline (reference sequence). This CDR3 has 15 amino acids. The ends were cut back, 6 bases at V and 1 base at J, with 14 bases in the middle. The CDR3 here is CASRFYGGGTDTQYF. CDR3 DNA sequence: TGTGCCAGCAGGTTCTACGGAGGGGGCACAGATACGCAGTATTTT.

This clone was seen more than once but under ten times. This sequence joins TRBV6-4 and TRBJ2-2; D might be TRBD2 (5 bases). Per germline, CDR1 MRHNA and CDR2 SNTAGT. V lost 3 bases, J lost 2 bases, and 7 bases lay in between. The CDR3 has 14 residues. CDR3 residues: CASSEGLNTGELFF. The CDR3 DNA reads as TGTGCCAGCAGTGAAGGACTCAACACCGGGGAGCTGTTTTTT.

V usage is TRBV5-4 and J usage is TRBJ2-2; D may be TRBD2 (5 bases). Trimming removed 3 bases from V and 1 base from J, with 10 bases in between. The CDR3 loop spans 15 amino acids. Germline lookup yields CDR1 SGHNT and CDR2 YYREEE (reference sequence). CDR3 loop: CASSSADLNTGELFF. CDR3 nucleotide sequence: TGTGCCAGCAGCTCAGCGGACCTGAACACCGGGGAGCTGTTTTTT. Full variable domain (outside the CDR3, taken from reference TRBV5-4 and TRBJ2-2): ETGVTQSPTHLIKTRGQQVTLRCSSQSGHNTVSWYQQALGQGPQFIFQYYREEENGRGNFPPRFSGLQFPNYSSELNVNALELDDSALYLCASSSADLNTGELFFGEGSRLTVL.

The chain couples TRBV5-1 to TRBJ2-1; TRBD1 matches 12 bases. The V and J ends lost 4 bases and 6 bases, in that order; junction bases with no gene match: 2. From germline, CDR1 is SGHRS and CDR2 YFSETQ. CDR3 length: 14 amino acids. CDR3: CASSPGQGANEQFF. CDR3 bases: TGCGCCAGCAGCCCGGGACAGGGGGCCAATGAGCAGTTCTTC.